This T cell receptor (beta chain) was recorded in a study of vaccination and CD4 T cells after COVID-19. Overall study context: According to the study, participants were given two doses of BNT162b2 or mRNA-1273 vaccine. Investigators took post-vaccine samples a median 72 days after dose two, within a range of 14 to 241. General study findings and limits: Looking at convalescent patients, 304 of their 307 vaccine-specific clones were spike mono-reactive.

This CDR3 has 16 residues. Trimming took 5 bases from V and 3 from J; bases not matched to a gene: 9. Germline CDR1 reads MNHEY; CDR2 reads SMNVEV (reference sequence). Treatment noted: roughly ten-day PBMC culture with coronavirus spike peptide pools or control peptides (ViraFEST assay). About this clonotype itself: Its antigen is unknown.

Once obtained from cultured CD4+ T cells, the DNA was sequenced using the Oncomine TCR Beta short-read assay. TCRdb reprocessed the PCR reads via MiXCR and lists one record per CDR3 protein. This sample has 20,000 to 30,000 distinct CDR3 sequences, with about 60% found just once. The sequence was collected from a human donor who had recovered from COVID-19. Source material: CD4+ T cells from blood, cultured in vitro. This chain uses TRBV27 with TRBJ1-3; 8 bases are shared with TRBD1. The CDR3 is CASSREGQGYGNTIYF. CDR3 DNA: TGTGCCAGCAGTCGGGAAGGACAGGGCTATGGAAACACCATATATTTT.